This entry is about one T cell receptor (beta chain). The record originates from a study of spatial heterogeneity in lung cancer. Germline CDR1 is MNHEY and CDR2 is SVGAGI. Germline trimming cut 6 bases from V and 0 bases from J; bases unmatched to any gene: 12. This CDR3 spans 17 amino acids. TCRdb called the 5' RACE reads again in MiXCR, with one record for every CDR3 protein. The sample holds around 89,000 distinct CDR3 sequences; roughly 12% are singletons and the top ten take about 38%. Time point described: sample taken at primary tumor resection. The sequenced material consisted of unsorted whole RNA from tumor, nontumor lung or frozen PBMC.

This clonotype was obtained from a male donor with early-stage non-small cell lung cancer. V is TRBV6-5 and J is TRBJ2-7; 9 nucleotides agree with TRBD2. The sequencing here drew on PBMCs, taken at surgery. CDR3 sequence (DNA): TGTGCCAGCAGACGACTAGCGGAGAGGTGGGCCTCCTACGAGCAGTACTTC. It translates to CASRRLAERWASYEQYF.